This T cell receptor (beta chain) was recovered during a study of blood T cell repertoires in COVID-19. Per the germline V gene, CDR1 is SGHVS and CDR2 is FNYEAQ. V shed 6 bases and J shed 5 bases, with 13 bases lying between them. The CDR3 is 14 residues long. Generated by immunoSEQ multiplex PCR, the TCRdb table keeps only in-frame clones and is missing some. The sample yields around 260,000 clones, approximately 91% seen once. The specimen was peripheral blood. The clonotype comes from a woman in her twenties or thirties with COVID-19, enrolled during active disease. The chain links TRBV7-6 to TRBJ1-4, with D hard to call. The CDR3 coding sequence is TGTGCCAGCAGTACGGACGGACTGAATGAAAAACTGTTTTTT. Residues: CASSTDGLNEKLFF.